Listed here are 12 T cell receptor beta chains from one sample, sequenced in a study of radiotherapy plus CTLA-4 blockade in lung cancer. Sequencing was performed with immunoSEQ multiplex PCR; in TCRdb, only in-frame clones are kept and a portion is missing. The sample lists roughly 100,000 clones; about 85% were seen once. The specimen comprised peripheral blood, sampled from a patient treated with radiotherapy plus ipilimumab. These receptors all come from a human donor with non-small cell lung cancer that progressed on radiotherapy plus ipilimumab. Some clones in this sample may be carry-over from other donors' samples.

The chain links TRBV7-6 to TRBJ1-6, with TRBD1 as a possible D gene (6 bases). Germline V gives CDR1 SGHVS, CDR2 FNYEAQ. The V end was cut by 6 bases, the J end by 8 bases, with 17 bases between. The CDR3 has 15 residues. The CDR3 DNA reads TGTGCCAGCAGGGCCCAGGGGATGATTGATTCACCCCTCCACTTT. Encoded protein: CASRAQGMIDSPLHF.

The chain combines TRBV28 with TRBJ2-2; D not resolved. This CDR3 region has 13 residues. The V gene's germline CDR1 is MDHEN and CDR2 SYDVKM. Trimming shortened V by 5 bases and J by 6 bases, and 10 bases separated the two germline ends. The CDR3 DNA follows: TGTGCCAGCAGTCCCACGTGGGCCGGGGAGCTGTTTTTT. Residues: CASSPTWAGELFF.

The rearrangement joins TRBV6-5 to TRBJ2-5, with 8 nucleotides matching TRBD1. This CDR3 is built from 14 residues. Trimming cost V 6 bases and J 5 bases; bases outside gene matches: 8. Germline V gives CDR1 MNHEY, CDR2 SVGAGI. This CDR3 is CASREPGGGETQYF. The CDR3 DNA is TGTGCCAGCAGGGAACCAGGGGGCGGGGAGACCCAGTACTTC.

The CDR3 region has the DNA TGTGCCAGCAGGGTTGACAGGGACACTGAAGCTTTCTTT. It translates to CASRVDRDTEAFF. This chain joins TRBV2 and TRBJ1-1; 7 positions agree with TRBD1. Germline V gene lookup returns CDR1 SNHLY and CDR2 FYNNEI. Unmatched junction bases numbered 4, after V lost 6 bases and J lost 3 bases. The CDR3 covers 13 residues.

The J gene is TRBJ2-7, the V gene TRBV7-3, with D uncertain. V was cut by 6 bases and J by 2 bases, with 8 bases left in between. From germline, CDR1 is SGHTA and CDR2 FQGTGA. The CDR3 extends over 12 amino acids. The CDR3 DNA follows: TGTGCCAGCAGGGGAATCGCCTACGAGCAGTACTTC. This sequence encodes CASRGIAYEQYF.

V and J are TRBV6-1 and TRBJ1-2, with TRBD1 matching 8 bases. J was trimmed by 5 bases and V by 2 bases; bases with no gene match: 4. The CDR3 loop spans 14 amino acids. CDR1 MNHNS and CDR2 SASEGT come from the germline V gene. The CDR3 here is CASSEWGTGYGYTF. The CDR3 DNA is TGTGCCAGCAGTGAATGGGGGACAGGTTATGGCTACACCTTC.

The genes are TRBV15 and TRBJ1-4; a possible D gene is TRBD1 (5 bases). V was pared by 0 bases and J by 4 bases, with 21 bases between. Germline lookup yields CDR1 LNHNV and CDR2 YYDKDF (reference sequence). The CDR3 length is 19 residues. The DNA of the CDR3 is TGTGCCACCAGCAGAGATAGGATGACAGCCCCTGTGGATAATGAAAAACTGTTTTTT. Encoded protein: CATSRDRMTAPVDNEKLFF.

V and J are TRBV9 and TRBJ2-3; 7 bases map to TRBD1. Trimming removed 6 bases from V and 2 bases from J; junction bases left unmatched: 6. The germline V gene encodes CDR1 SGDLS and CDR2 YYNGEE. CDR3 length: 14 residues. The CDR3 DNA reads as TGTGCCAGCAACAGGGACAGATACACAGATACGCAGTATTTT. It specifies CASNRDRYTDTQYF. Supplemented by reference TRBV9 and TRBJ2-3, the full variable domain reads DSGVTQTPKHLITATGQRVTLRCSPRSGDLSVYWYQQSLDQGLQFLIQYYNGEERAKGNILERFSAQQFPDLHSELNLSSLELGDSALYFCASNRDRYTDTQYFGPGTRLTVL.

The CDR3 DNA reads TGTGCCAGCAGCGTTCTCAGCGGGGGGTCTAGCACAGATACGCAGTATTTT. The encoded protein is CASSVLSGGSSTDTQYF. The rearrangement joins TRBV9 to TRBJ2-3; 9 nucleotides line up with TRBD2. Trimming at V came to 2 bases and at J to 0 bases, leaving 7 bases not matched to a gene. CDR3 length: 17 residues. Germline-derived CDR1 and CDR2 are SGDLS and YYNGEE.

V gene TRBV5-1 combines with J gene TRBJ1-5; D is unclear. The CDR3 spans 14 residues. The germline CDR1 and CDR2 sequences are SGHRS and YFSETQ. Deletions cut 4 bases from V and 2 bases from J, with 10 bases between. CDR3: CASSARPGNQPQHF. CDR3 DNA: TGCGCCAGCAGCGCACGACCTGGCAATCAGCCCCAGCATTTT.

The V and J genes are TRBV5-4 and TRBJ1-1; D remains unclear. From germline, CDR1 is SGHNT and CDR2 YYREEE (reference sequence). Trimming took off 1 base at V and 0 bases at J, with 4 bases between the two ends. The CDR3 has 13 residues. Here the CDR3 DNA reads TGTGCCAGCAGCTTGCGGCTGAACACTGAAGCTTTCTTT. Its protein product is CASSLRLNTEAFF.

The rearrangement links TRBV9 to TRBJ2-5; 9 bases map to TRBD1. Trimming took 6 bases from V and 2 from J; bases not matched to a gene: 5. The CDR3 consists of 14 residues. Per the germline V gene, CDR1 is SGDLS and CDR2 is YYNGEE. The CDR3 is CASTRTGAQETQYF. DNA for the CDR3: TGTGCCAGCACCAGGACAGGGGCACAAGAGACCCAGTACTTC. The full variable domain, rest sourced from reference TRBV9 and TRBJ2-5, is DSGVTQTPKHLITATGQRVTLRCSPRSGDLSVYWYQQSLDQGLQFLIQYYNGEERAKGNILERFSAQQFPDLHSELNLSSLELGDSALYFCASTRTGAQETQYFGPGTRLLVL.